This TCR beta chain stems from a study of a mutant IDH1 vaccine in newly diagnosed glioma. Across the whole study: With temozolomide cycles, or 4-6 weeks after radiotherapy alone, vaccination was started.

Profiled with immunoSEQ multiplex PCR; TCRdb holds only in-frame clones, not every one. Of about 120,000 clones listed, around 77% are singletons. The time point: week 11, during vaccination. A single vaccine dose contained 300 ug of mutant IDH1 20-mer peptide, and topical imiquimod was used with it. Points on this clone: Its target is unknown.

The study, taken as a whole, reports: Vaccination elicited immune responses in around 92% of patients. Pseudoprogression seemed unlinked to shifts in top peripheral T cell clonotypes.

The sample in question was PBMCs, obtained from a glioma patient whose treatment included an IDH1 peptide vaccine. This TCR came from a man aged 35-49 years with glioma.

CDR3 amino acids: CASSLDGNGYTF. The CDR3 DNA reads as TGTGCCAGCAGTTTGGACGGGAATGGCTACACCTTC. The rearrangement uses TRBV7-6 and TRBJ1-2, with D hard to call. This CDR3 is 12 amino acids long. Trimming shortened V by 6 bases and J by 6 bases, and 11 bases separated the two germline ends. Germline CDR1 and CDR2: SGHVS and FNYEAQ.